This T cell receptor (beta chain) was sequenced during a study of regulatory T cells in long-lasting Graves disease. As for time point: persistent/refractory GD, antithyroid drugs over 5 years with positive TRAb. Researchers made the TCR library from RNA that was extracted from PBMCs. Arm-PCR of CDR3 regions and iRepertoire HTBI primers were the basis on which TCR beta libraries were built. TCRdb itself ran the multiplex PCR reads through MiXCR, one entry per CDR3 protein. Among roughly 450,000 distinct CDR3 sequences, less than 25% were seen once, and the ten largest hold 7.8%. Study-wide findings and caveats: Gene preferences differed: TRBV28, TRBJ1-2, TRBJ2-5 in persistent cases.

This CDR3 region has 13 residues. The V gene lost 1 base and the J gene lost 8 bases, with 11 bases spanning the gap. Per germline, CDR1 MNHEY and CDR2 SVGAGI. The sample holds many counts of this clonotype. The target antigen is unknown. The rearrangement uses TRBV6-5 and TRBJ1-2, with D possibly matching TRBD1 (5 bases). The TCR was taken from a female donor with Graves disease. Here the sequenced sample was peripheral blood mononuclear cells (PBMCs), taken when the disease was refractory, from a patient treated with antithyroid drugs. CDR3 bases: TGTGCCAGCAGTTACTTCGGGGGTGGAGGCTACACCTTC. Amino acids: CASSYFGGGGYTF.